These 32 T cell receptor beta chains were all obtained from the same sample, sequenced in a study of blood T cell repertoires in COVID-19. Method: immunoSEQ multiplex PCR; TCRdb's copy keeps in-frame clones and lacks some. The sample has 150,000 to 200,000 clones, about 88% seen once. Sequencing was done on a sample of peripheral blood. The receptors shown here come from a woman older than 75 in a cohort sampled during active or convalescent COVID-19.

The chain is built from TRBV5-8 and TRBJ2-3; weak D call: TRBD2 (6 bases). There are 15 residues in the CDR3. Trimming took off 0 bases at V and 0 bases at J, with 8 bases between the two ends. From germline, CDR1 is SGHTS and CDR2 YDEGEE. CDR3 loop: CASSLAGESTDTQYF. CDR3 sequence (DNA): TGTGCCAGCAGCTTGGCGGGGGAGAGCACAGATACGCAGTATTTT.

The V and J genes are TRBV19 and TRBJ1-5; unclear D gene. The CDR3 has 13 residues. Trimming removed 5 bases from V and 4 bases from J, with 9 bases in between. Germline V gene data show CDR1 as LNHDA and CDR2 as SQIVND (reference sequence). CDR3 coding DNA: TGTGCCAGTAGTTTGCCCAGAAATCAGCCCCAGCATTTT. Translated: CASSLPRNQPQHF.

The chain couples TRBV7-9 to TRBJ2-1; D is unresolved. The V and J ends lost 1 base and 9 bases respectively, with 4 bases between them. CDR1 and CDR2 (germline): SEHNR, FQNEAQ (reference sequence). There are 11 residues in the CDR3. The chain's CDR3 is CASSLGGEQFF. CDR3 in DNA: TGTGCCAGCAGCTTAGGAGGTGAGCAGTTCTTC.

The chain carries TRBV29-1 and TRBJ2-1; 10 bases align to TRBD2. V gave up 0 bases and J gave up 4 bases; unmatched junction bases: 3. The germline CDR1 and CDR2 sequences are SQVTM and ANQGSEA. The CDR3 totals 15 residues. This CDR3 reads CSVEERTSGYNEQFF. CDR3 coding DNA: TGCAGCGTTGAAGAAAGGACTAGCGGATACAATGAGCAGTTCTTC.

This clone occurred once. This chain joins TRBV6-2 or TRBV6-3 and TRBJ1-1; 7 bases line up with TRBD1. V gave up 2 bases and J gave up 0 bases; unmatched junction bases: 6. Germline CDR1 is MNHEY and CDR2 is SVGEGT. CDR3 length: 16 residues. Here the CDR3 reads CASSYPLTGLNTEAFF. The CDR3 region has the DNA TGTGCCAGCAGTTACCCCCTGACAGGGTTGAACACTGAAGCTTTCTTT.

The J gene is TRBJ2-7, the V gene TRBV10-1; 9 bases map to TRBD1. V lost 5 bases, J lost 5 bases, and 7 bases stayed unmatched. The CDR3 consists of 14 residues. CDR1 and CDR2 (germline): WNHNN, SYGVQD (reference sequence). CDR3 bases: TGCGCCAGCAGTCAGGGGGACAGGGAGGACGAGCAGTACGTC. It codes for CASSQGDREDEQYV.

V gene TRBV7-9 combines with J gene TRBJ1-1, with 7 positions matching TRBD1. Unmatched junction bases numbered 4, after V lost 0 bases and J lost 3 bases. CDR1 and CDR2 from the germline V gene are SEHNR and FQNEAQ (reference sequence). The CDR3 spans 15 residues. The CDR3 DNA sequence: TGTGCCAGCAGCTTAGCGGGACAGTGGGACACTGAAGCTTTCTTT. Translating gives CASSLAGQWDTEAFF.

This clone was counted once. The chain combines TRBV21-1 with TRBJ1-1; whether TRBD1, the table's D call, matches the DNA was not checked. TRBV21-1 counts as a pseudogene. The length of the CDR3 is 14 residues. The CDR3 bases are TGTGCCAGCGGAGAACAAGGGGCGGAGACTGAAGCTTTCTTT. Translation gives CASGEQGAETEAFF.

The V gene is TRBV27, the J gene TRBJ1-1; 7 bases map to TRBD1. The CDR3 is made up of 12 amino acids. The germline CDR1 and CDR2 sequences are MNHEY and SMNVEV (reference sequence). V trimming: 8 bases; J trimming: 3 bases; junction bases outside the gene matches: 3. The DNA of the CDR3 is TGTGCCAGCGGAGGGGGCTACACTGAAGCTTTCTTT. Protein sequence: CASGGGYTEAFF.

This chain connects TRBV6-4 to TRBJ1-2, with D possibly being TRBD1 (6 bases). In germline, CDR1 is MRHNA, CDR2 SNTAGT. The V end was cut by 4 bases, the J end by 5 bases, with 14 bases between. The CDR3 sequence is 14 residues long. The CDR3 is CASSASTGPYGYTF. CDR3 sequence (DNA): TGTGCCAGCAGTGCGTCAACAGGGCCGTATGGCTACACCTTC.

This clone was counted between two and nine times. The V gene is TRBV18, the J gene TRBJ2-2, with D possibly matching TRBD2 (6 bases). V lost 6 bases and J lost 4, with 15 bases in between. The germline CDR1 and CDR2 sequences are KGHSH and LQKENI. The CDR3 runs to 15 residues. The CDR3 loop reads CASSRDSTITGELFF. The CDR3 nucleotides are TGTGCCAGCTCCCGGGACTCCACAATCACCGGGGAGCTGTTTTTT.

Comments on this clone: One end of the junction fails to match germline, which may point to a read error. The chain carries TRBV19 and TRBJ1-2, with D perhaps TRBD1 (6 bases). The length of the CDR3 is 15 residues. Germline CDR1 LNHDA, CDR2 SQIVND (reference sequence). As DNA, the CDR3 is TGTGCCAGTAGCCCGACAGGATCTCAAGACTACGGCTACACCTTC. It codes for CASSPTGSQDYGYTF.

This chain connects TRBV3-1 (or the pseudogene TRBV3-2) to TRBJ2-3; D unclear. Trimming removed 9 bases at V and 7 bases at J, with 14 bases between. The CDR3 totals 12 residues. Per germline, CDR1 LGHDT and CDR2 YNNKEL (reference sequence). CDR3 region: CASTSPGNTQYF. CDR3 bases: TGTGCCAGTACCTCACCAGGAAATACGCAGTATTTT.

The chain carries TRBV30 and TRBJ1-5, with D hard to call. Trimming removed 4 bases from V and 7 bases from J, with 5 bases in between. The CDR3 loop spans 10 amino acids. Germline loops: CDR1 GTSNPN, CDR2 SVGIG (reference sequence). In DNA form, the CDR3 reads TGTGCCTGGAAAGAGCAGCCCCAGCATTTT. Amino acids: CAWKEQPQHF.

This clone has at least ten counts. The chain couples TRBV4-1 to TRBJ2-1; TRBD1 is a possible D gene (6 bases). Between the trimmed V and J ends, which lost 5 bases and 10 bases, there was a span of 6 bases. Germline V gene sequence: CDR1 MGHRA, CDR2 YSYEKL. The CDR3 sequence is 10 residues long. CDR3: CASSGTEQFF. The CDR3 bases are TGCGCCAGCAGCGGGACAGAGCAGTTCTTC.

The rearrangement joins TRBV28 to TRBJ2-5; D perhaps matches TRBD1 (5 bases). The germline CDR1 and CDR2 sequences are MDHEN and SYDVKM. This CDR3 region has 14 residues. Trimming cost V 5 bases and J 1 base, with 11 bases left between them. CDR3 loop: CASSVPGIQETQYF. CDR3 bases: TGTGCCAGCAGTGTCCCAGGGATCCAAGAGACCCAGTACTTC. Full variable domain (outside the CDR3, taken from reference TRBV28 and TRBJ2-5): DVKVTQSSRYLVKRTGEKVFLECVQDMDHENMFWYRQDPGLGLRLIYFSYDVKMKEKGDIPEGYSVSREKKERFSLILESASTNQTSMYLCASSVPGIQETQYFGPGTRLLVL.

The chain employs TRBV28 and TRBJ1-5; 7 bases fit TRBD1. After removal of 7 bases from V and 4 bases from J, the junction contained 7 bases not matched to a gene. The CDR3 is 14 residues long. Germline V lookup: CDR1 MDHEN, CDR2 SYDVKM. CDR3: CASISGTENQPQHF. The CDR3 nucleotides read TGTGCCAGCATATCCGGGACAGAAAATCAGCCCCAGCATTTT.

V is TRBV3-1 (or the pseudogene TRBV3-2) and J is TRBJ2-1; D is perhaps TRBD1 (6 bases). CDR3 length: 15 residues. With 1 base removed from V and 5 bases from J, the gap between germline ends came to 12 bases. CDR1 and CDR2 (germline): LGHDT, YNNKEL (reference sequence). CDR3 in amino acids: CASSQGPGQDNEQFF. CDR3 sequence (DNA): TGTGCCAGCAGCCAAGGACCGGGACAAGACAATGAGCAGTTCTTC.

The rearrangement uses TRBV7-9 and TRBJ1-1; 7 bases align to TRBD1. V shed 5 bases, J shed 4 bases, and the junction held 7 bases outside the gene matches. This CDR3 region has 14 residues. Germline loops: CDR1 SEHNR, CDR2 FQNEAQ (reference sequence). The CDR3 protein is CASSRQGLVTEAFF. The CDR3 DNA sequence: TGTGCCAGCAGCCGACAGGGTTTAGTCACTGAAGCTTTCTTT.

The rearrangement joins TRBV10-2 to TRBJ2-1; 12 positions agree with TRBD2. Per the germline V gene, CDR1 is WSHSY and CDR2 is SAAADI. V lost 7 bases and J lost 2; bases outside the gene matches: 6. CDR3 size: 16 residues. DNA of the CDR3: TGCGCCAGCACCTCGACTAGCGGGAGCACCTACAATGAGCAGTTCTTC. Residues: CASTSTSGSTYNEQFF.

The chain has TRBV4-1 and TRBJ1-1; D is ambiguous. CDR3 size: 15 residues. Trimming removed 1 base at V and 4 bases at J, with 13 bases between. Germline values: CDR1 MGHRA, CDR2 YSYEKL. CDR3 protein: CASSQVGRGRTEAFF. The CDR3 DNA sequence: TGCGCCAGCAGCCAAGTTGGCCGAGGGCGCACTGAAGCTTTCTTT.

The chain links TRBV5-5 to TRBJ1-5; tentatively, D is TRBD1 (5 bases). The germline V gene has CDR1 SGHKS and CDR2 YYEKEE (reference sequence). V was trimmed by 1 base and J by 4 bases, leaving 15 bases between them. CDR3 size: 16 residues. In DNA form, the CDR3 reads TGTGCCAGCAGCTTGTCAGGGATTAGGCGTAATCAGCCCCAGCATTTT. It yields the protein CASSLSGIRRNQPQHF.

The chain couples TRBV7-2 to TRBJ1-1, with 7 bases lining up with TRBD1. In germline, CDR1 is SGHTA, CDR2 FQGNSA. The CDR3 contains 14 residues. Germline trimming cut 2 bases from V and 5 bases from J; bases unmatched to any gene: 5. The CDR3 loop is CASSLMSGGTEAFF. In DNA form, the CDR3 reads TGTGCCAGCAGCTTAATGTCAGGGGGGACTGAAGCTTTCTTT.

This chain joins TRBV9 and TRBJ2-3; 14 bases are a match to TRBD2. The trim removed 4 bases at V and 5 bases at J, leaving 12 bases unmatched. Per germline, CDR1 SGDLS and CDR2 YYNGEE. CDR3 size: 18 residues. The CDR3 loop is CASSSGTSGSAGLDTQYF. CDR3 sequence (DNA): TGTGCCAGCAGCTCCGGGACTAGCGGGAGTGCGGGTTTAGATACGCAGTATTTT.

This clone has more than one count but fewer than ten. The chain links TRBV29-1 to TRBJ1-4; a possible D gene is TRBD1 (6 bases). This CDR3 has 13 amino acids. Germline V gene lookup returns CDR1 SQVTM and CDR2 ANQGSEA. The V and J ends lost 0 bases and 8 bases respectively, with 10 bases between them. CDR3 protein: CSVEEQGSEKLFF. CDR3 nucleotides: TGCAGCGTTGAAGAACAGGGCTCAGAAAAACTGTTTTTT.

This clone was observed once. The chain couples TRBV5-1 to TRBJ1-1; 8 bases fit TRBD1. V shed 2 bases, J shed 2 bases, and the junction held 2 bases outside the gene matches. This CDR3 is 14 amino acids long. The germline V gene encodes CDR1 SGHRS and CDR2 YFSETQ. Here the CDR3 reads CASSFRGQNTEAFF. As DNA, the CDR3 is TGCGCCAGCAGCTTCAGGGGGCAAAACACTGAAGCTTTCTTT. Complete variable domain (other parts from reference TRBV5-1 and TRBJ1-1): KAGVTQTPRYLIKTRGQQVTLSCSPISGHRSVSWYQQTPGQGLQFLFEYFSETQRNKGNFPGRFSGRQFSNSRSEMNVSTLELGDSALYLCASSFRGQNTEAFFGQGTRLTVV.

The J gene is TRBJ1-4, the V gene TRBV6-5, with no clear D. CDR1 is MNHEY and CDR2 is SVGAGI in the germline V gene. The CDR3 covers 14 residues. Deletions cut 0 bases from V and 5 bases from J, with 7 bases between. CDR3 region: CASSYSAGNEKLFF. The CDR3 DNA reads as TGTGCCAGCAGTTACTCGGCGGGGAATGAAAAACTGTTTTTT.

The chain links TRBV6-5 to TRBJ1-2, with 9 bases that match TRBD1. The length of the CDR3 is 14 residues. The J segment lost 4 bases and the V segment lost 7 bases, leaving 7 bases of the junction unmatched. Germline V CDR1 and CDR2: MNHEY, SVGAGI. DNA of the CDR3: TGTGCCAGCACCCGGGACAGGGTCGGCTATGGCTACACCTTC. It codes for CASTRDRVGYGYTF.

The chain links TRBV7-6 to TRBJ2-6, with 9 bases aligning to TRBD1. The CDR3 runs to 16 residues. After removal of 5 bases from V and 1 base from J, the junction contained 3 bases not matched to a gene. The germline V gene encodes CDR1 SGHVS and CDR2 FNYEAQ. For the CDR3, the DNA is TGTGCCAGCAGCACACAGGGGGCGTCTGGGGCCAACGTCCTGACTTTC. Amino acid sequence: CASSTQGASGANVLTF.

The chain is built from TRBV21-1 and TRBJ2-1; TRBD2 was called by the table and not checked on the DNA. TRBV21-1 is a pseudogene segment. The CDR3 loop spans 18 amino acids. CDR3 amino acids: CASSKELAGTPQTDEQFF. CDR3 DNA: TGTGCCAGCAGTAAAGAACTAGCGGGTACCCCCCAGACCGATGAGCAGTTCTTC.

This clone was observed a handful of times. The chain joins TRBV27 to TRBJ2-1; D might be TRBD1 (5 bases). CDR3 length: 16 residues. The V gene's germline CDR1 is MNHEY and CDR2 SMNVEV (reference sequence). The V end was cut by 4 bases, the J end by 4 bases, with 17 bases between. DNA of the CDR3: TGTGCCAGCAGTTCCCCTCTCAGGACAAGGTACAATGAGCAGTTCTTC. Amino acid sequence: CASSSPLRTRYNEQFF.

The V gene is TRBV6-2 or TRBV6-3, the J gene TRBJ1-2; D unclear. Trimming took 5 bases from V and 7 from J, leaving 14 bases between them. The CDR3 loop spans 13 amino acids. Per germline, CDR1 MNHEY and CDR2 SVGEGT. The CDR3 DNA reads as TGTGCCAGCAGTACCCCCGGATGGAGTGGCTACACCTTC. It codes for CASSTPGWSGYTF.